Listed here are 29 T cell receptor beta chains from one sample, sequenced in a study of T cells in Graves' hyperthyroidism and ophthalmopathy. RNA transcripts gave rise to amplified TCR beta CDR3 regions. The HTBI primer set drove a first-round RT-PCR of the TCR CDR3. TCRdb reprocessed the multiplex PCR reads with MiXCR, giving one entry per CDR3 protein. The repertoire includes about 370,000 distinct CDR3 sequences, approximately 16% of them detected once, and roughly 19% sits in the top ten. The sample comprised blood. These receptors came from an older woman with Graves' ophthalmopathy.

This clonotype has at least ten counts. The chain carries TRBV20-1 and TRBJ2-7; TRBD2 might be the D (7 bases). The CDR3 loop spans 13 amino acids. Germline CDR1 reads DFQATT; CDR2 reads SNEGSKA (reference sequence). CDR3 protein: CSANRGGRSEQYF. In DNA form, the CDR3 reads TGCAGCGCCAATAGGGGGGGGCGATCCGAGCAGTACTTC.

There are many counts of this clonotype. This chain links TRBV2 with TRBJ2-1; D is ambiguous. V lost 7 bases and J lost 4, with 17 bases in between. This CDR3 is 15 amino acids long. CDR1 SNHLY and CDR2 FYNNEI come from the germline V gene. CDR3 protein: CASTRMGGGYNEQFF. The CDR3 DNA follows: TGTGCCAGCACTCGAATGGGCGGTGGGTACAATGAGCAGTTCTTC.

This clonotype was observed many times. V and J are TRBV13 and TRBJ2-1, with 15 nucleotides matching TRBD2. The CDR3 runs 16 residues. Trimming took 5 bases from V and 8 from J; bases not matched to a gene: 7. Germline V gene sequence: CDR1 PRHDT, CDR2 FYEKMQ (reference sequence). The CDR3 DNA reads as TGTGCCAGCAGCCCACGGACTAGCGGGAGGGAGGATGAGCAGTTCTTC. Protein: CASSPRTSGREDEQFF.

The gene calls are TRBV28 and TRBJ2-2; tentatively, D is TRBD2 (6 bases). Germline CDR1 MDHEN, CDR2 SYDVKM. Trimming pared 5 bases from V and 2 bases from J, leaving 18 bases between. This CDR3 is 17 amino acids long. The CDR3 protein is CASSGGGISGNTGELFF. The CDR3 DNA follows: TGTGCCAGCAGTGGAGGAGGGATATCTGGAAACACCGGGGAGCTGTTTTTT.

The sample holds a few counts of this clonotype. The J gene is TRBJ2-7, the V gene TRBV5-6; no reliable D call. The CDR3 covers 12 residues. The germline gives CDR1 SGHDT, CDR2 YYEEEE. The germline V and J ends were trimmed by 2 bases and 4 bases, with 7 bases remaining between them. CDR3 coding DNA: TGTGCCAGCAGCTTAAACCCGTACGAGCAGTACTTC. Its translation: CASSLNPYEQYF.

The CDR3 loop reads CSTGELFF. CDR3 in DNA: TGCAGTACCGGGGAGCTGTTTTTT. The chain recombines TRBV20-1 with TRBJ2-2; D not resolved. Germline V gene sequence: CDR1 DFQATT, CDR2 SNEGSKA (reference sequence). V was clipped by 8 bases and J by 5 bases, with 0 bases between them. The CDR3 extends over 8 amino acids.

J is TRBJ1-5 and V is TRBV10-2; D gene uncertain. Per the germline V gene, CDR1 is WSHSY and CDR2 is SAAADI. There are 17 residues in the CDR3. Trimming removed 2 bases at V and 0 bases at J, with 14 bases between. The CDR3: CASSEGFWQTSNQPQHF. The CDR3 DNA is TGCGCCAGCAGTGAGGGGTTTTGGCAGACTAGCAATCAGCCCCAGCATTTT.

This clonotype was recorded at least ten times. V is TRBV2 and J is TRBJ2-7, with 7 bases fitting TRBD1. Germline trimming cut 5 bases from V and 0 bases from J; bases unmatched to any gene: 7. The germline V gene encodes CDR1 SNHLY and CDR2 FYNNEI. This CDR3 comprises 15 residues. This chain's CDR3 is CASSPYAGGSYEQYF. In nucleotides, the CDR3 is TGTGCCAGCAGTCCCTACGCAGGGGGCTCCTACGAGCAGTACTTC.

Ten or more counts support this clonotype. V gene TRBV28 combines with J gene TRBJ2-1; TRBD2 matches at 14 bases. The trim removed 4 bases at V and 5 bases at J, leaving 10 bases unmatched. Looked up from germline, CDR1 is MDHEN and CDR2 is SYDVKM. The CDR3 contains 18 residues. The CDR3 sequence: CASSSLAPGLAGDNEQFF. As DNA, the CDR3 is TGTGCCAGCAGTTCCCTGGCTCCGGGACTAGCGGGAGACAATGAGCAGTTCTTC.

This clonotype has a count of ten or more. CDR3 sequence: CASSLVGSGSWETQYF. The DNA of the CDR3 is TGTGCCAGCAGCTTAGTCGGTAGCGGGAGCTGGGAGACCCAGTACTTC. The chain uses TRBV11-2 and TRBJ2-5; 9 bases agree with TRBD2. The length of the CDR3 is 16 residues. Germline CDR1 and CDR2: SGHAT and FQNNGV. V was clipped by 1 base and J by 5 bases; unmatched bases: 8.

This clonotype was seen repeatedly, ten times or more. The V gene is TRBV4-2, the J gene TRBJ2-1; no clear D gene. CDR1 LGHNA and CDR2 YNFKEQ come from the germline V gene. Trimming cost V 1 base and J 8 bases, with 12 bases left between them. This CDR3 is 14 amino acids long. CDR3 protein: CASSQAPLGDEQFF. The CDR3 DNA is TGTGCCAGCAGCCAAGCACCTTTGGGCGATGAGCAGTTCTTC.

Comment on this clonotype: A much larger clone lies a single base off, so this may be a read error. In this CDR3 the conserved last residue, phenylalanine or tryptophan, is missing, so a read error is likely. The chain has TRBV19 and TRBJ1-5; maybe TRBD1 (5 bases). With 4 bases removed from V and 8 bases from J, the gap between germline ends came to 18 bases. Germline CDR1 is LNHDA and CDR2 is SQIVND (reference sequence). The CDR3 spans 15 residues. The CDR3 nucleotides read TGTGCCAGTAGTACCCGGACGGGACCTAGGGAGCCCCAGCATCTT. Translation: CASSTRTGPREPQHL.

This clonotype was seen a few times. This sequence joins TRBV5-1 and TRBJ2-7; D ambiguous. The CDR3 has 14 amino acids. Germline V CDR1 and CDR2: SGHRS, YFSETQ. The V gene lost 1 base and the J gene lost 0 bases, with 8 bases spanning the gap. In nucleotides, the CDR3 is TGCGCCAGCAGCTTGTCTACCACCTCCTACGAGCAGTACTTC. Its protein product is CASSLSTTSYEQYF.

The chain has TRBV27 and TRBJ1-4, with 9 positions matching TRBD1. Germline assignment: CDR1 MNHEY and CDR2 SMNVEV (reference sequence). V shed 5 bases, J shed 7 bases, and the junction held 5 bases outside the gene matches. The CDR3 loop spans 14 amino acids. DNA for the CDR3: TGTGCCAGCAGTCAATACAGGGGGCGTGAAAAACTGTTTTTT. Its translation: CASSQYRGREKLFF. Drawing the rest from reference TRBV27 and TRBJ1-4, the complete variable domain is EAQVTQNPRYLITVTGKKLTVTCSQNMNHEYMSWYRQDPGLGLRQIYYSMNVEVTDKGDVPEGYKVSRKEKRNFPLILESPSPNQTSLYFCASSQYRGREKLFFGSGTQLSVL.

This rearrangement joins TRBV5-1 to TRBJ1-1; 8 positions agree with TRBD1. Germline V lookup: CDR1 SGHRS, CDR2 YFSETQ. J lost 0 bases, V lost 4 bases, and 8 bases had no gene match. This CDR3 region has 16 residues. CDR3 sequence reads: CASSLMGQVMNTEAFF. DNA of the CDR3: TGCGCCAGCAGCCTAATGGGACAGGTGATGAACACTGAAGCTTTCTTT.

This clonotype was observed at least ten times. The J gene is TRBJ2-7, the V gene TRBV7-9; D gene unclear. CDR1 and CDR2 from the germline V gene are SEHNR and FQNEAQ (reference sequence). Trimming removed 3 bases from V and 6 bases from J, with 12 bases in between. This CDR3 contains 13 residues. The CDR3 DNA reads as TGTGCCAGCAGCTTTCCCCTGGCTACCGAGCAGTACTTC. Protein sequence: CASSFPLATEQYF.

This clonotype was counted ten times or more. V usage is TRBV15 and J usage is TRBJ2-2, with 9 bases lining up with TRBD1. The CDR3 runs to 15 residues. V lost 2 bases to trimming and J lost 7 bases; unmatched junction nucleotides: 5. Germline lookup yields CDR1 LNHNV and CDR2 YYDKDF (reference sequence). The CDR3 protein is CATSRTGTGIGELFF. The CDR3 coding sequence is TGTGCCACCAGCAGAACCGGGACAGGGATCGGGGAGCTGTTTTTT.

V gene TRBV20-1 combines with J gene TRBJ1-1, with D possibly being TRBD1 (5 bases). The CDR3 is 15 amino acids. Trimming took 0 bases from V and 1 from J, leaving 12 bases between them. Germline CDR1 is DFQATT and CDR2 is SNEGSKA (reference sequence). CDR3 nucleotides: TGCAGTGCTAGAGATACTAGGGGCTGGAACACTGAAGCTTTCTTT. Its translation: CSARDTRGWNTEAFF.

The chain has TRBV10-3 and TRBJ1-4, with D hard to call. The CDR3 spans 15 residues. Germline loops: CDR1 ENHRY, CDR2 SYGVKD. Trimming pared 2 bases from V and 5 bases from J, leaving 12 bases between. The CDR3 sequence: CAISEGGRRNEKLFF. The CDR3 DNA follows: TGTGCCATCAGTGAGGGCGGCAGGAGGAATGAAAAACTGTTTTTT.

Many counts were recorded for this clonotype. This chain links TRBV6-1 with TRBJ2-7; 12 bases map to TRBD2. The germline V gene has CDR1 MNHNS and CDR2 SASEGT. The CDR3 is made up of 16 amino acids. The ends lost 1 base at V and 2 bases at J; junction bases unmatched: 3. CDR3 in amino acids: CASSEGTSGNTYEQYF. CDR3 in DNA: TGTGCCAGCAGTGAAGGGACTAGCGGGAACACCTACGAGCAGTACTTC.

V and J are TRBV2 and TRBJ2-1; TRBD2 agrees at 10 bases. Germline V gives CDR1 SNHLY, CDR2 FYNNEI. The CDR3 has 14 amino acids. With 6 bases clipped from V and 2 bases from J, the junction kept 1 base outside the gene matches. The CDR3 nucleotides read TGTGCCAGCAGAAGCGGGGGGGCCTACAATGAGCAGTTCTTC. Translated: CASRSGGAYNEQFF.

This clonotype was counted a few times. This chain joins TRBV10-3 and TRBJ2-3; tentative D call: TRBD1 (6 bases). V lost 0 bases and J 2 bases, leaving 15 bases between the germline ends. The CDR3 sequence is 17 residues long. Germline lookup yields CDR1 ENHRY and CDR2 SYGVKD. In nucleotides, the CDR3 is TGTGCCATCAGTGAGTCTGGATCAGGGGTGATCACAGATACGCAGTATTTT. As protein: CAISESGSGVITDTQYF.

This clonotype has ten or more counts. V gene TRBV2 combines with J gene TRBJ2-6; 10 bases agree with TRBD1. CDR1 is SNHLY, CDR2 FYNNEI, per germline. J gave up 2 bases and V 6 bases, and 4 bases lay outside the gene matches. This CDR3 comprises 16 residues. Written as DNA, the CDR3 is TGTGCCAGCAGGGCGGGACAGGGGACTGGGGCCAACGTCCTGACTTTC. It translates to CASRAGQGTGANVLTF.

At least ten counts were recorded for this clonotype. V is TRBV12-3 or TRBV12-4 and J is TRBJ2-2, with D possibly being TRBD1 (6 bases). V dropped 6 bases and J dropped 1 base, with 12 bases sitting between them. This CDR3 region has 15 residues. CDR3 residues: CASRSTGQNTGELFF. In DNA form, the CDR3 reads TGTGCCAGCAGGTCGACAGGACAGAACACCGGGGAGCTGTTTTTT.

This clonotype was recorded many times. The CDR3 spells CASSQKGLAGGNEQFF. CDR3 coding DNA: TGTGCCAGCAGCCAGAAGGGACTAGCGGGGGGGAATGAGCAGTTCTTC. The J gene is TRBJ2-1, the V gene TRBV3-1; 16 bases match TRBD2. CDR3 length equals 16 residues. The V segment lost 3 bases and the J segment 7 bases; nucleotides outside the gene matches: 3. CDR1 LGHDT and CDR2 YNNKEL come from the germline V gene (reference sequence).

This chain joins TRBV6-2 or TRBV6-3 and TRBJ2-2, with 8 bases fitting TRBD2. Germline lookup yields CDR1 MNHEY and CDR2 SVGEGT. V lost 11 bases to trimming and J lost 6 bases; unmatched junction nucleotides: 14. CDR3 length: 15 amino acids. The chain's CDR3 is CAGRGGHSGPGELFF. The CDR3 bases are TGTGCCGGCCGGGGGGGACACTCAGGCCCCGGGGAGCTGTTTTTT.

This clonotype has at least ten counts. The chain recombines TRBV2 with TRBJ1-2; TRBD1 matches 12 bases. After removal of 5 bases from V and 6 bases from J, the junction contained 4 bases not matched to a gene. This CDR3 is built from 14 residues. From germline, CDR1 is SNHLY and CDR2 FYNNEI. CDR3 protein: CASSRDRGQDGYTF. Written as DNA, the CDR3 is TGTGCCAGCAGTCGGGACAGGGGGCAAGATGGCTACACCTTC.

The V gene is TRBV20-1, the J gene TRBJ2-1, with 7 bases identical to TRBD2. This CDR3 region has 15 residues. Germline trimming cut 2 bases from V and 8 bases from J; bases unmatched to any gene: 12. Germline V gene data show CDR1 as DFQATT and CDR2 as SNEGSKA (reference sequence). For the CDR3, the DNA is TGCAGTGCTAGAAGGTCGGCGGGAGTGATTGATGAGCAGTTCTTC. Encoded protein: CSARRSAGVIDEQFF.

Remarks on this clonotype: A much larger clone differs by one base, so this may be a read error. The chain recombines TRBV7-9 with TRBJ2-2; 9 positions match TRBD1. Germline-derived CDR1 and CDR2 are SEHNR and FQNEAQ (reference sequence). This CDR3 is built from 16 residues. The CDR3 bases are TGTGCCAGCAGCCCTCCCGGGACAGGGAACACCGGGGAGCTGGTTTTT. This codes for CASSPPGTGNTGELVF.